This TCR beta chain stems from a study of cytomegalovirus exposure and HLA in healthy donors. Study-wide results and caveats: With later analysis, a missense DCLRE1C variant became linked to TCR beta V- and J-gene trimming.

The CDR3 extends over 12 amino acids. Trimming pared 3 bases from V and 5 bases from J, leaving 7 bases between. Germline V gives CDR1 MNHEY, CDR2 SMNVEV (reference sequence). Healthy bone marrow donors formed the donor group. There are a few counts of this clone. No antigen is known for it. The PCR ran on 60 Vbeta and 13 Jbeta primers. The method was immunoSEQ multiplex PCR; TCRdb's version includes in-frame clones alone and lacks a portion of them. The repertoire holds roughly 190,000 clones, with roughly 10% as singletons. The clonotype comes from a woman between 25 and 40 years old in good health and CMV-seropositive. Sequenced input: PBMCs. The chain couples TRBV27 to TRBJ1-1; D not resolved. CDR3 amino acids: CASSFYLTEAFF. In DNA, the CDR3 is TGTGCCAGCAGTTTCTATCTGACTGAAGCTTTCTTT.